This TCR beta chain was documented in a study of CD8+ T cells in alopecia areata. Study context: For the treated group, dosing was oral tofacitinib at 5 to 10 mg twice daily. The duration of tofacitinib was 6 to 18 months, with 6 months off drug afterward.

Sequencing used cDNA as its template, made by extracting RNA and reverse transcribing it. Profiling relied on immunoSEQ multiplex PCR, and the TCRdb table lists in-frame clones only, not all of them. The sample lists about 150,000 clones; roughly 48% were seen once. On this clone itself: The antigen remains unidentified.

V shed 0 bases and J shed 1 base, with 9 bases lying between them. Germline V lookup: CDR1 MGHDK, CDR2 SYGVNS. This CDR3 has 15 amino acids. Study-wide points: Scalp repertoires also include resident alphabeta T cells from normal skin.

The authors sorted CD4+ and CD8+ T cells from PBMCs. Source material: CD4+ T cells sorted from blood. The rearrangement joins TRBV25-1 to TRBJ2-5; D is unclear. The sequence was collected from a human donor with alopecia areata. CDR3 DNA: TGTGCCAGCAGTGAATATAGGCGGCCCCAAGAGACCCAGTACTTC. This translates into CASSEYRRPQETQYF.